These T cell receptor beta chains were read from a single sample in a study of T cell changes during pregnancy in multiple sclerosis. Measured with immunoSEQ multiplex PCR; TCRdb has only the in-frame clones, and not every one. The top ten clones hold about a tenth of a sample with tens of thousands of clones, around 90% of them seen once. This sample comprised CD8+ T cells from peripheral blood mononuclear cells, obtained in the first trimester of pregnancy. Receptors were obtained from a female donor with multiple sclerosis, enrolled in a pregnancy study. The CDR3 runs from the conserved cysteine through the conserved F or W. The order of the fields is clone size, V gene, J gene, D gene, CDR3 protein, CDR3 DNA. D genes are given only for firm matches. Clone size, where shown, is once, few, many, or a class for clones that have expanded.

clone size: .
V gene: TRBV13
J gene: TRBJ2-2
D gene: TRBD2
CDR3 protein: CASSFWAGANTGELFF
CDR3 DNA: TGTGCCAGCAGCTTCTGGGCGGGAGCGAACACCGGGGAGCTGTTTTTT

clone size: once
V gene: TRBV5-4
J gene: TRBJ2-1
D gene: TRBD1
CDR3 protein: CATRDRGEVNEQFF
CDR3 DNA: TGTGCCACCCGAGACAGGGGAGAGGTTAATGAGCAGTTCTTC

clone size: .
V gene: TRBV27
J gene: TRBJ1-5
D gene: .
CDR3 protein: CASSLDLSGAQPQHF
CDR3 DNA: TGTGCCAGCAGCTTGGACCTAAGCGGAGCTCAGCCCCAGCATTTT

clone size: .
V gene: TRBV28
J gene: TRBJ2-5
D gene: TRBD2
CDR3 protein: CASSWGVAGGETQYF
CDR3 DNA: TGTGCCAGCAGTTGGGGGGTAGCGGGGGGCGAGACCCAGTACTTC

clone size: .
V gene: TRBV7-3
J gene: TRBJ2-3
D gene: .
CDR3 protein: CASSLDYYDTQYF
CDR3 DNA: TGTGCCAGCAGCTTAGACTATTATGATACGCAGTATTTT

clone size: .
V gene: TRBV29-1
J gene: TRBJ1-1
D gene: .
CDR3 protein: CSVVSREAFF
CDR3 DNA: TGCAGCGTTGTTTCGAGGGAAGCTTTCTTT

clone size: .
V gene: TRBV27
J gene: TRBJ2-1
D gene: .
CDR3 protein: CASSLQSRAGRFF
CDR3 DNA: TGTGCCAGCAGTTTACAATCTAGGGCGGGACGGTTCTTC

clone size: .
V gene: TRBV10-3
J gene: TRBJ2-3
D gene: .
CDR3 protein: CAISALAGDTQYF
CDR3 DNA: TGTGCCATCAGTGCCCTAGCAGGAGATACGCAGTATTTT

clone size: .
V gene: TRBV4-1
J gene: TRBJ2-7
D gene: .
CDR3 protein: CASSQVVSLEQYF
CDR3 DNA: TGCGCCAGCAGCCAAGTGGTATCACTCGAGCAGTACTTC

clone size: .
V gene: TRBV5-6
J gene: TRBJ2-1
D gene: .
CDR3 protein: CASNLGPGQYNEQFF
CDR3 DNA: TGTGCCAGCAACTTGGGTCCGGGACAATACAATGAGCAGTTCTTC

clone size: .
V gene: TRBV5-3
J gene: TRBJ1-5
D gene: .
CDR3 protein: CARSLGTEDQPQHF
CDR3 DNA: TGTGCCAGAAGCTTGGGGACAGAAGATCAGCCCCAGCATTTT

clone size: .
V gene: TRBV5-6
J gene: TRBJ2-1
D gene: .
CDR3 protein: CASSLELAYNEQFF
CDR3 DNA: TGTGCCAGCAGCTTGGAACTAGCTTACAATGAGCAGTTCTTC

clone size: once
V gene: TRBV7-9
J gene: TRBJ2-7
D gene: TRBD2
CDR3 protein: CASSGGGEQYF
CDR3 DNA: TGTGCCAGCAGCGGCGGGGGGGAGCAGTACTTC

clone size: .
V gene: TRBV9
J gene: TRBJ2-1
D gene: .
CDR3 protein: CASSLGYNEQFF
CDR3 DNA: TGTGCCAGCAGCCTCGGCTACAATGAGCAGTTCTTC

clone size: .
V gene: TRBV4-2
J gene: TRBJ2-7
D gene: TRBD2
CDR3 protein: CASSFIAGTSGNEQYF
CDR3 DNA: TGTGCCAGCAGCTTCATTGCCGGGACTAGCGGGAACGAGCAGTACTTC

clone size: .
V gene: TRBV5-1
J gene: TRBJ2-5
D gene: TRBD1
CDR3 protein: CASSLNRGGETQYF
CDR3 DNA: TGCGCCAGCAGCCTTAACAGGGGCGGGGAGACCCAGTACTTC

clone size: .
V gene: TRBV16
J gene: TRBJ1-1
D gene: .
CDR3 protein: CASSQVIEGNTEAFF
CDR3 DNA: TGTGCCAGCAGCCAAGTCATCGAGGGGAACACTGAAGCTTTCTTT

clone size: .
V gene: TRBV9
J gene: TRBJ1-1
D gene: .
CDR3 protein: CASSVGGLTEAFF
CDR3 DNA: TGTGCCAGCAGCGTTGGGGGGTTAACTGAAGCTTTCTTT

clone size: .
V gene: TRBV15
J gene: TRBJ2-7
D gene: .
CDR3 protein: CATSRGGTESYEQYF
CDR3 DNA: TGTGCCACCAGCAGAGGCGGGACCGAATCCTACGAGCAGTACTTC

clone size: .
V gene: TRBV4-3
J gene: TRBJ2-5
D gene: .
CDR3 protein: CASSPAWGLETQYF
CDR3 DNA: TGCGCCAGCAGCCCCGCCTGGGGCCTAGAGACCCAGTACTTC

clone size: .
V gene: TRBV2
J gene: TRBJ2-7
D gene: .
CDR3 protein: CATLEEGFEQYF
CDR3 DNA: TGTGCCACCTTGGAAGAGGGTTTCGAGCAGTACTTC

clone size: .
V gene: TRBV15
J gene: TRBJ1-3
D gene: .
CDR3 protein: CATSSSEALSGNTIYF
CDR3 DNA: TGTGCCACCAGCTCGAGCGAGGCCCTCTCTGGAAACACCATATATTTT